This section outlines one TCR beta chain sequence together with its context. As yet, its antigen is unknown. The sample belongs to a study of T cell responses to AZD1222 COVID-19 vaccine. General study points: Epitopes outside B.1.351 and B.1.1.7 mutated regions reportedly drew nearly half of spike TCRs. Spike regions recognized by vaccine-associated CD4 TCRs spanned the protein, led by 160-218 and 743-854. Most donors were white British, females outnumbered males, and clonal diversity was possibly underestimated. There were repertoire samples only from the period after the peak T cell response.

From germline, CDR1 is SGHRS and CDR2 YFSETQ. Trimming cost V 0 bases and J 7 bases, with 10 bases left between them. There are 13 residues in the CDR3. Assay used: immunoSEQ multiplex PCR; TCRdb lists only in-frame clones, some missing. Among some 110,000 clones, roughly 87% were seen once, and the ten largest hold roughly 8%. The sequence was collected from an adult in good health. The chain couples TRBV5-1 to TRBJ1-1; TRBD1 is a possible D gene (6 bases). The sample consisted of peripheral blood, taken on day 0 of AZD1222 vaccination. The CDR3 loop reads CASSLAQGFEAFF. The CDR3 DNA reads as TGCGCCAGCAGCTTGGCCCAGGGGTTTGAAGCTTTCTTT.